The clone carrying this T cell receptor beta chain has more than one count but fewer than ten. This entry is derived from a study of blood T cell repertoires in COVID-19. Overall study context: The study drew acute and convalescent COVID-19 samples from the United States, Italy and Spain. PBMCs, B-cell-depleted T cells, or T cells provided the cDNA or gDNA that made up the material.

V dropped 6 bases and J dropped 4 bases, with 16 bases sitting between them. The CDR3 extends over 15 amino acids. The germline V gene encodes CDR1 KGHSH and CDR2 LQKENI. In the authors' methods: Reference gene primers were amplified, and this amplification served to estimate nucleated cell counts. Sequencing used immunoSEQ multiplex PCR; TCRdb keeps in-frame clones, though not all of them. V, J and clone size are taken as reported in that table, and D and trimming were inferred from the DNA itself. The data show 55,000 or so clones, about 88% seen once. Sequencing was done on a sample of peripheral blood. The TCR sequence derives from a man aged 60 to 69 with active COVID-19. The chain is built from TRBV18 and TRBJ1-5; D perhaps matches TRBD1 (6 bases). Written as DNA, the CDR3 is TGTGCCAGCTCCCCCAGAGGGGGATTTAATCAGCCCCAGCATTTT. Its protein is CASSPRGGFNQPQHF. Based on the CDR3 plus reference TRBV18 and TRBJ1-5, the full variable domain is NAGVMQNPRHLVRRRGQEARLRCSPMKGHSHVYWYRQLPEEGLKFMVYLQKENIIDESGMPKERFSAEFPKEGPSILRIQQVVRGDSAAYFCASSPRGGFNQPQHFGDGTRLSIL.